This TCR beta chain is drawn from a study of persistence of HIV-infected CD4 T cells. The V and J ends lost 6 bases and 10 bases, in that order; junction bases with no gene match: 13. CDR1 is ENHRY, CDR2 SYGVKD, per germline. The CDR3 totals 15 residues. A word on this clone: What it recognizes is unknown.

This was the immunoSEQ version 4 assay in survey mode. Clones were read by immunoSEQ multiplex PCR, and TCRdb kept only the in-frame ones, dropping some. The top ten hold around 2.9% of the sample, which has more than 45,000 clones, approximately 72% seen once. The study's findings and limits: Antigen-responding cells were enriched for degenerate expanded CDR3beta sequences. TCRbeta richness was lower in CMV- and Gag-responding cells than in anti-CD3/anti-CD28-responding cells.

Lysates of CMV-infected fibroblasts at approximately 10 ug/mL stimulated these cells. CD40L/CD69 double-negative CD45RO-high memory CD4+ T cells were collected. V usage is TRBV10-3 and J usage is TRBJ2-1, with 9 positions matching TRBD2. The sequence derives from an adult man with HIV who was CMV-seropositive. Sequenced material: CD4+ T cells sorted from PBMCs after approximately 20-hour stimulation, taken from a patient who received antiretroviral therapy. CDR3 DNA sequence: TGTGCCATCAGGCCTTCTAGCGGGAAACCCCGAGAGCAGTTCTTC. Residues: CAIRPSSGKPREQFF.